This T cell receptor (beta chain) was identified during a study of blood T cells in healthy people across ages. Each donor supplied 8 to 10 milliliters of peripheral blood. The CDR3 runs to 16 residues. The authors ran a second PCR of roughly 6 to 12 cycles using a sample-barcoded 5' primer and a J-beta primer mix. TCRdb re-derived calls from the 5' RACE reads in MiXCR, one entry per CDR3 protein. The sample lists around 710,000 distinct CDR3 sequences; roughly 45% were seen once. The origin of this receptor is a woman in her fifties or sixties in good health. V is TRBV21-1 and J is TRBJ2-1; the D call of TRBD1 is as the table states it, not checked on the DNA. TRBV21-1 is a listed pseudogene. Sequenced sample: blood. CDR3 residues: CASSKLSPGGDDEQFF. The CDR3 nucleotides read TGTGCCAGCAGCAAACTGAGCCCGGGTGGGGATGATGAGCAGTTCTTC.